This section outlines one T cell receptor beta chain sequence together with its context. Its antigen is still unknown. The sample holds no much larger clone one base away, and base qualities are not on file. In the germline V gene, CDR1 corresponds to KGHDR and CDR2 to SFDVKD. Trimming removed 5 bases from V and 4 bases from J; the gene matches leave 3 bases unexplained. The CDR3 holds 13 amino acids from the cysteine to the phenylalanine. Kept here is only the CDR3 DNA, which spans 39 bases and is read in frame from base 1. These data come from a study of control samples from healthy donors and cancer patients (dated by TCRdb to 2020 to 2021). Library preparation was by the immunoSEQ multiplex PCR assay. TCRdb holds this immuneACCESS table with in-frame rearrangements only. Some clones are missing; in checked studies, unresolved V genes explain under half, and the rest has no known cause. The sample table contains about 41,000 clones; only one count was recorded for about 94% of them. Roughly a quarter of the sample is in the top ten clones.

The TCR originated in a man between 60 and 75 years old in good health. Recombination linked TRBV24-1 to TRBJ2-7, with TRBD1 matching 8 junction bases. Sequences were obtained from blood. The sequenced DNA is TGTGCCACCAGTGGCGGGACAGGTTACGAGCAGTACTTC. It is translated as CATSGGTGYEQYF.